This entry features one T cell receptor (beta chain) sequence. 60 Vbeta and 13 Jbeta primers were used in PCR. Assay: immunoSEQ multiplex PCR; the TCRdb copy retains only in-frame clones and omits some. The data show 130,000 or so clones, around three quarters seen once. Regarding donors, all were healthy bone marrow donors. This record belongs to a study of cytomegalovirus exposure and HLA in healthy donors. The germline V gene encodes CDR1 SGHDT and CDR2 YYEEEE. This CDR3 is built from 16 residues. Unmatched junction bases numbered 6, after V lost 1 base and J lost 4 bases. The sample taken for sequencing was PBMCs. This TCR was sampled from a male donor in good health and CMV-seropositive. This rearrangement joins TRBV5-6 to TRBJ2-2; 8 bases match TRBD2. CDR3 in amino acids: CASSLLLAAPTGELFF. CDR3 DNA sequence: TGTGCCAGCAGCTTGCTACTAGCGGCGCCCACCGGGGAGCTGTTTTTT.